A selection of T cell receptor beta chains follows, all from one sample in a study of T cells after yellow fever vaccination. TCRdb independently ran MiXCR on the 5' RACE reads; one entry per CDR3 protein. The repertoire has about 350,000 distinct CDR3 sequences, roughly 4.3% of them found once; the top ten carry around 25%. The sample consisted of PBMCs, taken 5 days after the yellow fever booster vaccination. The origin of the receptors is a man between 18 and 29 years old who received the YFV17D yellow fever vaccine. CDR3s include the opening cysteine and the closing phenylalanine or tryptophan. D genes are given only for firm matches. Not all rows give a size; the values are once, few, many and, for expanded clones, a class.

v_call	cdr3_length	clone_size	d_call	j_call	cdr3_aa	cdr3_nt
TRBV20-1	14	NA	NA	TRBJ1-4	CSARQVWGDEKLFF	TGCAGTGCTAGACAGGTCTGGGGGGATGAAAAACTGTTTTTT
TRBV9	19	NA	TRBD1	TRBJ1-6	CASSVGGQRQSSYNSPLHF	TGTGCCAGCAGCGTAGGGGGACAGCGTCAATCCTCCTATAATTCACCCCTCCACTTT
TRBV11-2	15	few	NA	TRBJ2-7	CASSLDSDGTYEQYF	TGTGCCAGCAGCTTAGATTCCGACGGAACCTACGAGCAGTACTTC
TRBV4-1	16	few	NA	TRBJ1-4	CASSQENRVPNEKLFF	TGCGCCAGCAGCCAAGAGAACAGGGTTCCTAATGAAAAACTGTTTTTT
TRBV29-1	14	many	TRBD1	TRBJ2-7	CSVVQGVRSYEQYF	TGCAGCGTTGTGCAGGGGGTTCGGTCCTACGAGCAGTACTTC
TRBV30	12	few	NA	TRBJ2-1	CAWSQGVNEQFF	TGTGCCTGGAGTCAGGGAGTCAATGAGCAGTTCTTC
TRBV7-3	14	many	TRBD2	TRBJ2-3	CASSLLSGGDTQYF	TGTGCCAGCAGCTTACTCAGCGGGGGGGATACGCAGTATTTT
TRBV28	16	NA	NA	TRBJ2-3	CASSLPPLRGWGTQYF	TGTGCCAGCAGCTTACCCCCGCTACGGGGCTGGGGTACGCAGTATTTT
TRBV20-1	13	many	TRBD2	TRBJ2-7	CSAPRRGAAEQYF	TGCAGTGCCCCCCGGCGGGGGGCCGCCGAGCAGTACTTC
TRBV5-1	13	many	NA	TRBJ1-2	CASSLDGNYGYTF	TGCGCCAGCAGCTTGGACGGTAACTATGGCTACACCTTC
TRBV20-1	14	NA	NA	TRBJ1-2	CSARQAGGRYGYTF	TGCAGTGCTAGACAGGCCGGGGGACGGTATGGCTACACCTTC
TRBV2	13	NA	TRBD2	TRBJ2-1	CASSGGGGREKFF	TGTGCCAGCAGTGGGGGCGGGGGGCGAGAGAAGTTCTTC
TRBV7-7	14	NA	TRBD1	TRBJ2-1	CASSPDRGMNEQFF	TGTGCCAGCAGCCCGGACAGGGGGATGAATGAGCAGTTCTTC
TRBV7-2	12	many	NA	TRBJ1-2	CASSSQSYGYTF	TGTGCCAGCAGCTCACAGTCCTATGGCTACACCTTC
TRBV9	15	few	NA	TRBJ2-3	CASSFRGADTDTQYF	TGTGCCAGCAGCTTCCGAGGGGCGGACACAGATACGCAGTATTTT
TRBV12-3/TRBV12-4	14	NA	NA	TRBJ2-7	CASSLEPGPEEQYF	TGTGCCAGCAGTCTAGAGCCGGGCCCAGAGGAGCAGTACTTC
TRBV11-2	15	few	NA	TRBJ2-2	CASSLRQANTGELFF	TGTGCCAGCAGCTTAAGGCAGGCGAACACCGGGGAGCTGTTTTTT
TRBV7-2	17	many	TRBD1	TRBJ2-6	CASSPRDRGPGANVLTF	TGTGCCAGCAGCCCGCGGGACAGGGGGCCTGGGGCCAACGTCCTGACTTTC
TRBV28	16	NA	NA	TRBJ2-7	CASSEVVGRRSYEQYF	TGTGCCAGCAGTGAAGTGGTAGGGCGGAGGTCCTACGAGCAGTACTTC
TRBV6-6	15	few	NA	TRBJ1-6	CASSRPRTVASPLHF	TGTGCCAGCAGCCGACCCCGGACGGTAGCTTCACCCCTCCACTTT
TRBV3-1	19	NA	NA	TRBJ2-3	CASSLLPPSRASSTYTQYF	TGTGCCAGCAGCCTCCTACCTCCGTCCCGGGCCTCTAGCACATATACGCAGTATTTT
TRBV7-3	14	few	NA	TRBJ2-2	CASSLYAGSQGLFF	TGTGCCAGCAGCTTATACGCCGGGTCCCAGGGGCTGTTTTTT
TRBV20-1	13	many	NA	TRBJ2-7	CSARGQGAYEQYF	TGCAGTGCTAGGGGGCAAGGCGCCTACGAGCAGTACTTC
TRBV19	13	many	NA	TRBJ1-4	CASSIWANEKLFF	TGTGCCAGTAGTATTTGGGCTAATGAAAAACTGTTTTTT
TRBV27	14	NA	NA	TRBJ2-2	CASSFFRNTGELFF	TGTGCCAGCAGTTTTTTTAGGAACACCGGGGAGCTGTTTTTT
TRBV30	13	few	TRBD1	TRBJ2-5	CAWAGTGGETQYF	TGTGCCTGGGCCGGGACAGGGGGAGAGACCCAGTACTTC
TRBV18	14	many	TRBD1	TRBJ2-2	CASSPTGDTGELFF	TGTGCCAGCAGCCCGACAGGGGACACCGGGGAGCTGTTTTTT
TRBV5-1	12	NA	TRBD1	TRBJ2-5	CASGTVKETQYF	TGCGCCAGCGGGACAGTGAAAGAGACCCAGTACTTC
TRBV27	13	few	NA	TRBJ1-1	CASSLAAYTEAFF	TGTGCCAGCAGTTTAGCAGCTTACACTGAAGCTTTCTTT
TRBV7-9	13	NA	NA	TRBJ2-7	CASSPKSEDEQYF	TGTGCCAGCAGCCCCAAGTCGGAGGACGAGCAGTACTTC
TRBV19	14	NA	NA	TRBJ2-1	CASSMGMSYNEQFF	TGTGCCAGTAGTATGGGCATGTCCTACAATGAGCAGTTCTTC
TRBV30	15	NA	NA	TRBJ2-5	CAWSVPGFDQETQYF	TGTGCCTGGAGCGTCCCCGGATTCGACCAAGAGACCCAGTACTTC
TRBV10-2	15	few	NA	TRBJ2-1	CASSESVTGGDEQFF	TGCGCCAGCAGTGAGTCGGTAACAGGAGGCGATGAGCAGTTCTTC
TRBV6-2/TRBV6-3	14	NA	TRBD1	TRBJ2-1	CASREGQGLNEQFF	TGTGCCAGCAGGGAGGGACAGGGACTGAATGAGCAGTTCTTC
TRBV7-9	14	many	TRBD1	TRBJ1-2	CASSLEGQNYGYTF	TGTGCCAGCAGCTTGGAGGGACAGAACTATGGCTACACCTTC
TRBV7-3	11	NA	NA	TRBJ2-2	CANSNTGELFF	TGTGCCAACAGCAACACCGGGGAGCTGTTTTTT